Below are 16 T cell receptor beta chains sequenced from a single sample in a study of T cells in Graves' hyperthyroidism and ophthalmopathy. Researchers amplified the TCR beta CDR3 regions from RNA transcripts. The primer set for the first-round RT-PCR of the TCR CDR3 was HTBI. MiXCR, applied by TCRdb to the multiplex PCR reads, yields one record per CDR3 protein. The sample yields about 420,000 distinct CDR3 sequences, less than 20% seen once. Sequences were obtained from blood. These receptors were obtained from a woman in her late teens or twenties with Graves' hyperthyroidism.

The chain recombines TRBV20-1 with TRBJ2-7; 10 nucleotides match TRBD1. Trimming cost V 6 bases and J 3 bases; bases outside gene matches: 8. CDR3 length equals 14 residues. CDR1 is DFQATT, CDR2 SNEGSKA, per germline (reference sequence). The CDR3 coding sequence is TGCAGTGCCGAAATGACAGGGGGCTTCTACGAGCAGTACTTC. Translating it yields CSAEMTGGFYEQYF.

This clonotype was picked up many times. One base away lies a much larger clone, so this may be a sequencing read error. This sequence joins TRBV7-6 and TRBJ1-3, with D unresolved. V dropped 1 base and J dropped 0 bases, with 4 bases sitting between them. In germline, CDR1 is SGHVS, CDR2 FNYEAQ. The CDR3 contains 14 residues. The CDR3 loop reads CASSLESSGNTIYF. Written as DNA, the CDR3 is TGTGCCAGCAGCTTAGAGAGCTCTGGAAACACCATATATTTT.

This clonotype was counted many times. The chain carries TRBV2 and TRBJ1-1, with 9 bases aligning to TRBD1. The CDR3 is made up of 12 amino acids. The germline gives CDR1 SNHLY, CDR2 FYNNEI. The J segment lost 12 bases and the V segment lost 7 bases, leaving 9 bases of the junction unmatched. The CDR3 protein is CASNRGQGTTFF. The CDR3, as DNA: TGTGCCAGCAACAGGGGACAGGGAACGACTTTCTTT. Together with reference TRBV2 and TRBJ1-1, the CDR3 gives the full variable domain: EPEVTQTPSHQVTQMGQEVILRCVPISNHLYFYWYRQILGQKVEFLVSFYNNEISEKSEIFDDQFSVERPDGSNFTLKIRSTKLEDSAMYFCASNRGQGTTFFGQGTRLTVV.

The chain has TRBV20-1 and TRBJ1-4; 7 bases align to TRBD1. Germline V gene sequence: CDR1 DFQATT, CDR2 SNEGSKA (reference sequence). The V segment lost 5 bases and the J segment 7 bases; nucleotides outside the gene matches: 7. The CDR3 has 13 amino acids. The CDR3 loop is CSAPPRTGEKLFF. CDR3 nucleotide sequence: TGCAGTGCTCCACCTCGGACAGGTGAAAAACTGTTTTTT.

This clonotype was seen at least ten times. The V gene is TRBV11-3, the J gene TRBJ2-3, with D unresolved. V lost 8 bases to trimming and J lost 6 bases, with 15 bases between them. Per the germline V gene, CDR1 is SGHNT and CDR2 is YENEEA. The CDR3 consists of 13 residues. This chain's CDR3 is CASQHPWADTQYF. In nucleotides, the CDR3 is TGTGCCAGCCAACACCCGTGGGCGGATACGCAGTATTTT.

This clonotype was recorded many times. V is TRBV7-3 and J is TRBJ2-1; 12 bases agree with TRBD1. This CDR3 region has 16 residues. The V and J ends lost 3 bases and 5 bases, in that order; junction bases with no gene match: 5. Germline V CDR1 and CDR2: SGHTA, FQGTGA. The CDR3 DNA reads TGTGCCAGCAGCTTGGGGACAGGGGGCGCCCACAATGAGCAGTTCTTC. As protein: CASSLGTGGAHNEQFF.

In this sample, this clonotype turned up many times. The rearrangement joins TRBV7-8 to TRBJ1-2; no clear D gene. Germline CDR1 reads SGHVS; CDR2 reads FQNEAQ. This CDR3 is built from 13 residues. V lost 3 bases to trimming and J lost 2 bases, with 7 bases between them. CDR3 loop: CASSFVENYGYTF. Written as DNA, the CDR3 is TGTGCCAGCAGCTTCGTAGAAAACTATGGCTACACCTTC.

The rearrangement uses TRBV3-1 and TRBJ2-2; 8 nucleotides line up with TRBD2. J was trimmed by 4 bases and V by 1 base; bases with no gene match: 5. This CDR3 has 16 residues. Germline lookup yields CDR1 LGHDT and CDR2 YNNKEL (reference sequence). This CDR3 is CASSQAGGPSTGELFF. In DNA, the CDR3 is TGTGCCAGCAGCCAAGCGGGGGGGCCCTCCACCGGGGAGCTGTTTTTT.

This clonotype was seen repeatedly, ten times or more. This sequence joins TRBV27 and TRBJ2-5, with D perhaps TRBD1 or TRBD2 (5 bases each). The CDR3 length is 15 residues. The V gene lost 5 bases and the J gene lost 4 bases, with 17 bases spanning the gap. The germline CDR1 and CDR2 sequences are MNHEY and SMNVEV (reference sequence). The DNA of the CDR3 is TGTGCCAGCAGTGCTCGGTATCCTGGGGGAGAGACCCAGTACTTC. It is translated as CASSARYPGGETQYF.

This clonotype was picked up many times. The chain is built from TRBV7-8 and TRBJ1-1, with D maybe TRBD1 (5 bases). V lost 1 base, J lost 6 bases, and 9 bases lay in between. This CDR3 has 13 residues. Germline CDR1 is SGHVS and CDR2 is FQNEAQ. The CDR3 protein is CASSLGGVSEAFF. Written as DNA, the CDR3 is TGTGCCAGCAGCTTAGGGGGGGTCTCTGAAGCTTTCTTT.

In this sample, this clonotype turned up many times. CDR3 protein: CASSYGTSGSNEQFF. As DNA, the CDR3 is TGTGCCAGCAGTTACGGGACTAGCGGGAGCAATGAGCAGTTCTTC. V and J are TRBV12-3 or TRBV12-4 and TRBJ2-1; TRBD2 matches at 14 bases. This CDR3 is built from 15 residues. V gave up 4 bases and J gave up 6 bases; unmatched junction bases: 2.

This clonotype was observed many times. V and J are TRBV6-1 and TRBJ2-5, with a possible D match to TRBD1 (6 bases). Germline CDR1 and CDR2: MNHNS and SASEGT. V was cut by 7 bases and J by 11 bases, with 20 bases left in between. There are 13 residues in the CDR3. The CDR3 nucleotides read TGTGCCAGCAATCACAGGGACACCGTTTTTCAGTACTTC. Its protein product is CASNHRDTVFQYF.

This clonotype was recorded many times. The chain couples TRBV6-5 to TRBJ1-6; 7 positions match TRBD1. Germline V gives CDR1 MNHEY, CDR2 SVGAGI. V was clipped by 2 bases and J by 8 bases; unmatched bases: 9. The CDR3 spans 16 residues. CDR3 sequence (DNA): TGTGCCAGCAGTTACGAGACAGGGTATGGGGATTCACCCCTCCACTTT. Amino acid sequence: CASSYETGYGDSPLHF.

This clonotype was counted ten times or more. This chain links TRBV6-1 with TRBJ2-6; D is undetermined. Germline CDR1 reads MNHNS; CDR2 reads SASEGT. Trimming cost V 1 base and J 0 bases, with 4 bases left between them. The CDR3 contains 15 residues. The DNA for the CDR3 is TGTGCCAGCAGTGAAGGGGACTCTGGGGCCAACGTCCTGACTTTC. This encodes CASSEGDSGANVLTF.

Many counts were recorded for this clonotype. The CDR3: CASSLTGRAHEQYF. The CDR3 DNA is TGTGCCAGCAGCTTGACCGGGAGGGCCCACGAGCAGTACTTC. This sequence joins TRBV7-8 and TRBJ2-7; 8 nucleotides align to TRBD2. CDR3 length: 14 residues. In germline, CDR1 is SGHVS, CDR2 FQNEAQ. With V trimmed by 3 bases and J by 5 bases, 6 bases remained unmatched.

CDR3 in DNA: TGTGCCAGCAGTTGGGACAACATTGCAACTAATGAAAAACTGTTTTTT. Translation gives CASSWDNIATNEKLFF. The chain is built from TRBV6-1 and TRBJ1-4, with D perhaps TRBD1 (6 bases). The CDR3 spans 16 residues. Germline CDR1 is MNHNS and CDR2 is SASEGT. V lost 5 bases and J lost 0, with 13 bases in between.